The clone carrying this T cell receptor beta chain appeared a few times. Antigen specificity is unknown. The SP2 primer and nested alpha and beta constant region primers amplified ligated cDNA in four rounds. TCRdb recomputed calls from the 5' RACE reads with MiXCR, one row per CDR3 protein. The sample lists tens of thousands of distinct CDR3 sequences; 8% were seen once. This record belongs to a study of naive and memory T cell subsets. Study-wide results and limits: Potentially, T cell activation and differentiation skew this RNA-based measurement.

An oligonucleotide containing a UMI was ligated to the 3' end of TCR cDNA. Trimming pared 6 bases from V and 10 bases from J, leaving 14 bases between. Germline CDR1 WSHSY, CDR2 SAAADI. CDR3 length: 12 residues. This chain uses TRBV10-2 with TRBJ2-3; possibly TRBD1 or TRBD2 for D (5 bases each). The source is a female donor in good health. The CDR3 reads CASREMGEAQYF. CDR3 DNA: TGCGCCAGCAGGGAGATGGGGGAAGCGCAGTATTTT.